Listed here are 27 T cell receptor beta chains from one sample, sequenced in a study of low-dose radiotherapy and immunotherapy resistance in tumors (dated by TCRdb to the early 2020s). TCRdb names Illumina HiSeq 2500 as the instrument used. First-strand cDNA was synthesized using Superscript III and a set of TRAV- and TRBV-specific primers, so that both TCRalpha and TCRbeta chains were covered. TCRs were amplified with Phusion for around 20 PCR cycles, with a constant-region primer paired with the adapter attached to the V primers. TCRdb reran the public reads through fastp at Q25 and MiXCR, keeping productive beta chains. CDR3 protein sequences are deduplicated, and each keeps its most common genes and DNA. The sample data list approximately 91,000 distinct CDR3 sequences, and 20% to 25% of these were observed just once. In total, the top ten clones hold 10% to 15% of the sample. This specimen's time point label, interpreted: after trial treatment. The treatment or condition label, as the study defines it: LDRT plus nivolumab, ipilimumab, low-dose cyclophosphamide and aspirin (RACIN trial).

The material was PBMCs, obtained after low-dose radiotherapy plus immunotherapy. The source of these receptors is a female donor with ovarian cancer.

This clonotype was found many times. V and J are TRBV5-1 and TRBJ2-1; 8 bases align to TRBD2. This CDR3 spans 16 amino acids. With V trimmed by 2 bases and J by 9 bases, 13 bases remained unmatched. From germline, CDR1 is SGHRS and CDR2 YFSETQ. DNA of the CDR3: TGCGCCAGCAGCTTAGCAGGCGGGGGGTCGATGGTTGAGCAGTTCTTC. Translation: CASSLAGGGSMVEQFF.

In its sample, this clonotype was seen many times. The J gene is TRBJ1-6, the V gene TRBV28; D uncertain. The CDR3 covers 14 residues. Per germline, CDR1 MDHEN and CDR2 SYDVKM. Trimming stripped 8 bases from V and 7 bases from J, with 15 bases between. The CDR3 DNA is TGTGCCAGCCGTGAGGGAAAGGCGAATTCACCCCTCCACTTT. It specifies CASREGKANSPLHF.

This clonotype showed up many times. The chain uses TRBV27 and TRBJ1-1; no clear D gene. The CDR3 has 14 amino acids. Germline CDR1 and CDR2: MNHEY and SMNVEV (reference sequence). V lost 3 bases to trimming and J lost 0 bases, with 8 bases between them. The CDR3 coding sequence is TGTGCCAGCAGTTTGTATCGGATGAACACTGAAGCTTTCTTT. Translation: CASSLYRMNTEAFF.

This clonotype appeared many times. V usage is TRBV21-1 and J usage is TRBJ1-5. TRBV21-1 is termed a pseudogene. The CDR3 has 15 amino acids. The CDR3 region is CASSKDPRTDQPQHF. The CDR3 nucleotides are TGTGCTAGCAGCAAAGATCCCCGAACGGATCAGCCCCAGCATTTT.

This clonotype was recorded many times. The CDR3 here is CASSSGTGSASPLHF. CDR3 in DNA: TGTGCCAGCAGTTCCGGGACAGGGTCTGCTTCACCCCTCCACTTT. This rearrangement joins TRBV28 to TRBJ1-6; 9 bases map to TRBD1. Germline V gives CDR1 MDHEN, CDR2 SYDVKM. The CDR3 has 15 amino acids. V was pared by 4 bases and J by 9 bases, with 7 bases of the junction left unmatched.

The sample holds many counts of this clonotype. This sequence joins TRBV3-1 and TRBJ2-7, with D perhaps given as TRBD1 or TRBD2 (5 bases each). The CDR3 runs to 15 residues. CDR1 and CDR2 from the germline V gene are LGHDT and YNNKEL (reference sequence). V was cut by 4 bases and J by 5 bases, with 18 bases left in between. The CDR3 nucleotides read TGTGCCAGCAGCCTCGGACCGGGACGGGATCACGAGCAGTACTTC. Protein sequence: CASSLGPGRDHEQYF.

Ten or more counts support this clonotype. The CDR3 DNA follows: TGTGCCAGCGTTGCTAGCGGGAGAGTAGGCACAGATACGCAGTATTTT. This codes for CASVASGRVGTDTQYF. This chain links TRBV19 with TRBJ2-3; 10 bases line up with TRBD2. The V and J ends lost 9 bases and 1 base, in that order; junction bases with no gene match: 10. The CDR3 is 16 amino acids. Germline V gives CDR1 LNHDA, CDR2 SQIVND (reference sequence). Full variable domain (remainder filled in from reference TRBV19 and TRBJ2-3): DGGITQSPKYLFRKEGQNVTLSCEQNLNHDAMYWYRQDPGQGLRLIYYSQIVNDFQKGDIAEGYSVSREKKESFPLTVTSAQKNPTAFYLCASVASGRVGTDTQYFGPGTRLTVL.

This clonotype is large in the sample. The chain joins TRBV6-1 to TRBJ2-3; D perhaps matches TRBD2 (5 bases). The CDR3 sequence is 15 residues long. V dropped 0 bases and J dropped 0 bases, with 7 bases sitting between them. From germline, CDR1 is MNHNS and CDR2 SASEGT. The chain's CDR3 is CASSEAPGSTDTQYF. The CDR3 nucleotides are TGTGCCAGCAGTGAAGCCCCGGGGAGCACAGATACGCAGTATTTT.

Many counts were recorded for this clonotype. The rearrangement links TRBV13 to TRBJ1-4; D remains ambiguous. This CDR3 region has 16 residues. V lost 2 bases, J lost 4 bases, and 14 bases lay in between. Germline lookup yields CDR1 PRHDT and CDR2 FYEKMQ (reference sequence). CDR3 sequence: CASSLSGRGLNEKLFF. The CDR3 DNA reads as TGTGCCAGCAGCTTAAGCGGCCGAGGCCTTAATGAAAAACTGTTTTTT.

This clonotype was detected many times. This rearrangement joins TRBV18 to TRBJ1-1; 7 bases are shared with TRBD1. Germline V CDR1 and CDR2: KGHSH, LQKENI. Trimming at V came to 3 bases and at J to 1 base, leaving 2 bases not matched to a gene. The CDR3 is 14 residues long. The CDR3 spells CASSPRQGNTEAFF. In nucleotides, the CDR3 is TGTGCCAGCTCACCTCGACAGGGGAACACTGAAGCTTTCTTT.

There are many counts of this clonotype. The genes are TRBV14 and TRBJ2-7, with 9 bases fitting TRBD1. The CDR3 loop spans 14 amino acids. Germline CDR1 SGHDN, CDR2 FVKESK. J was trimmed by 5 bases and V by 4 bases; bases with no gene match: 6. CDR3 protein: CASSLGTGSDEQYF. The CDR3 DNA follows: TGTGCCAGCAGCCTCGGGACAGGGTCGGACGAGCAGTACTTC. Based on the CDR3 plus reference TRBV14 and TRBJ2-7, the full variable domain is EAGVTQFPSHSVIEKGQTVTLRCDPISGHDNLYWYRRVMGKEIKFLLHFVKESKQDESGMPNNRFLAERTGGTYSTLKVQPAELEDSGVYFCASSLGTGSDEQYFGPGTRLTVT.

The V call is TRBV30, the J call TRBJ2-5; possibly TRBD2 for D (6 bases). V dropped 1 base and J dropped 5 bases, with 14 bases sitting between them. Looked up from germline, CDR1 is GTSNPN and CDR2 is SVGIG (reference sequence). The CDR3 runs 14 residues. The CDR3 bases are TGTGCCTGGAGTGATTTTCTAGCGAGGGAGACCCAGTACTTC. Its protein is CAWSDFLARETQYF.

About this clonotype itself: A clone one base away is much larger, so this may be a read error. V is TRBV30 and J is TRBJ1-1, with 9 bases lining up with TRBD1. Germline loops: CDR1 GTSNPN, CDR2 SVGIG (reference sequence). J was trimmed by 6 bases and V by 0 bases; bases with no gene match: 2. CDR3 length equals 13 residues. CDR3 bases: TGTGCCTGGAGTGTAACAGGGGGCTCTGAAGCTTTCTTT. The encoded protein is CAWSVTGGSEAFF.

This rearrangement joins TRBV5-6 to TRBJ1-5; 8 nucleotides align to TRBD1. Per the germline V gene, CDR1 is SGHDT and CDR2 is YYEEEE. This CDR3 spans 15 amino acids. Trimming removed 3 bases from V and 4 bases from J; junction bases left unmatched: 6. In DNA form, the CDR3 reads TGTGCCAGCAGCTCCTACGACAGGGGAAATCAGCCCCAGCATTTT. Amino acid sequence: CASSSYDRGNQPQHF. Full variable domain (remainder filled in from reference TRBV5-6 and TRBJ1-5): DAGVTQSPTHLIKTRGQQVTLRCSPKSGHDTVSWYQQALGQGPQFIFQYYEEEERQRGNFPDRFSGHQFPNYSSELNVNALLLGDSALYLCASSSYDRGNQPQHFGDGTRLSIL.

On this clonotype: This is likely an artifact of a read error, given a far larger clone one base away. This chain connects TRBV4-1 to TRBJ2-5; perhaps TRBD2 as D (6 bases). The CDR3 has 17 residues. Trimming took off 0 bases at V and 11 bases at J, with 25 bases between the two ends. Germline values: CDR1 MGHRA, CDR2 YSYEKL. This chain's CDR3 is CASSQDPRSRGAYEQYF. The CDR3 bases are TGCGCCAGCAGCCAAGATCCGCGCTCGCGGGGTGCCTATGAGCAGTACTTC.

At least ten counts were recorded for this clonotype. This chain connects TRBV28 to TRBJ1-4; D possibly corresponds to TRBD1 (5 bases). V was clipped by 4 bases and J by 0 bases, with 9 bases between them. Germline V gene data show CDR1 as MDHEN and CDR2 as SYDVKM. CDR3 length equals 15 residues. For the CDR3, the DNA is TGTGCCAGCAGTTCGGCGGGGGCAACTAATGAAAAACTGTTTTTT. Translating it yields CASSSAGATNEKLFF.

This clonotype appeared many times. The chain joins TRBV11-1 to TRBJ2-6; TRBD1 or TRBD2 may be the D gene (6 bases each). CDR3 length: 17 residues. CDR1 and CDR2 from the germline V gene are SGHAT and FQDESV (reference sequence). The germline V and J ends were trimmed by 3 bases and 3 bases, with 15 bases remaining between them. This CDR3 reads CASSFRSGGVGANVLTF. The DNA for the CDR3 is TGTGCCAGCAGCTTTCGTTCCGGGGGCGTTGGGGCCAACGTCCTGACTTTC.

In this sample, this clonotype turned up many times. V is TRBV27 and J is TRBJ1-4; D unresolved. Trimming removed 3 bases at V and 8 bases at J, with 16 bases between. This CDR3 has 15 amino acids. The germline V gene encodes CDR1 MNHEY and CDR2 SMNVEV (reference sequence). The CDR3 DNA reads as TGTGCCAGCAGTTTTAGAGGGTCTGCTTACGAAAAACTGTTTTTT. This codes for CASSFRGSAYEKLFF.

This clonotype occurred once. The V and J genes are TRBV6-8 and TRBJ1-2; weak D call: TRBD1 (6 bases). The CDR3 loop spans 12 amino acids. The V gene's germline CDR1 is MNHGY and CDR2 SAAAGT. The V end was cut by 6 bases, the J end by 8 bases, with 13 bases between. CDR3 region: CASSAGTTGYTF. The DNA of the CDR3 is TGTGCCAGCAGCGCCGGGACAACGGGCTACACCTTC.

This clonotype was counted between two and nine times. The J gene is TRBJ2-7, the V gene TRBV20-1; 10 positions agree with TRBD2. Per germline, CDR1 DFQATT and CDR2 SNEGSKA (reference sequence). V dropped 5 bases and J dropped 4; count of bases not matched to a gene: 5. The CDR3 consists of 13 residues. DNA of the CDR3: TGCAGTGCTCGCCAGCGGGAGGGGTACGAGCAGTACTTC. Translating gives CSARQREGYEQYF.

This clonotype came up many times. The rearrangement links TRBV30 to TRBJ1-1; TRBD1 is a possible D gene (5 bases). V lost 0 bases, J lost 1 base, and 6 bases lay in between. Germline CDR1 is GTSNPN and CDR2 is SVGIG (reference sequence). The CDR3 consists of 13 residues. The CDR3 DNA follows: TGTGCCTGGAGTGTAGGGGCGAACACTGAAGCTTTCTTT. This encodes CAWSVGANTEAFF. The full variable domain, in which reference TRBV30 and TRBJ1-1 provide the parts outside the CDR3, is SQTIHQWPATLVQPVGSPLSLECTVEGTSNPNLYWYRQAAGRGLQLLFYSVGIGQISSEVPQNLSASRPQDRQFILSSKKLLLSDSGFYLCAWSVGANTEAFFGQGTRLTVV.

CDR3 loop: CASSNGLAGGRLSYNEQFF. The CDR3 DNA sequence: TGTGCCAGCAGCAACGGACTAGCGGGAGGGCGACTCTCCTACAATGAGCAGTTCTTC. The J gene is TRBJ2-1, the V gene TRBV13, with 15 bases identical to TRBD2. Germline V gives CDR1 PRHDT, CDR2 FYEKMQ (reference sequence). Losses at the gene ends were 5 bases for V and 0 bases for J; bases not matched to a gene: 8. The CDR3 consists of 19 residues.

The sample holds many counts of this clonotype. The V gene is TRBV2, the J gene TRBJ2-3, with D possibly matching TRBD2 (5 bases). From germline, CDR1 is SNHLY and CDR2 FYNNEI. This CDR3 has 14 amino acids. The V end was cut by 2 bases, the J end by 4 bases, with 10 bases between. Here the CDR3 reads CASSEWRSADTQYF. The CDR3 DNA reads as TGTGCCAGCAGTGAATGGAGGAGCGCAGATACGCAGTATTTT.

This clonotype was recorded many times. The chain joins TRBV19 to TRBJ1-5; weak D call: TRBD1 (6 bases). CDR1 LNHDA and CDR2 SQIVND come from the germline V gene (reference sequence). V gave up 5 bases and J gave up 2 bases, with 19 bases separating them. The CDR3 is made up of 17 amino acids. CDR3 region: CASSPLIQGGRNQPQHF. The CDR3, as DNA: TGTGCCAGTAGTCCCCTGATACAGGGTGGTCGCAATCAGCCCCAGCATTTT.

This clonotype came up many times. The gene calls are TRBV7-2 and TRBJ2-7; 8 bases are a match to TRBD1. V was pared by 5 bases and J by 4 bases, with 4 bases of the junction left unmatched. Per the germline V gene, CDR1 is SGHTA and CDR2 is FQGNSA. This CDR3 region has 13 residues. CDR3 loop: CASSKRQGYEQYF. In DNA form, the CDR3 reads TGTGCCAGCAGCAAAAGACAGGGGTACGAGCAGTACTTC.

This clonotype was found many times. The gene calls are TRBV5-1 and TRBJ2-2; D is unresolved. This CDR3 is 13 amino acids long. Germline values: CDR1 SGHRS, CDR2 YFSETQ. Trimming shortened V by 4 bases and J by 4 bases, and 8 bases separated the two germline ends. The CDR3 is CASSLIATGELFF. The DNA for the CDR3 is TGCGCCAGCAGCCTGATCGCCACCGGGGAGCTGTTTTTT.

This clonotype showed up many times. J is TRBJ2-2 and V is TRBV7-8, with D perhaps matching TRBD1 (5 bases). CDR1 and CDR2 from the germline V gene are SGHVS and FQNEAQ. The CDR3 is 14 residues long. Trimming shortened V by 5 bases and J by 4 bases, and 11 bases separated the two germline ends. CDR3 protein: CASSASRVTGELFF. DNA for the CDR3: TGTGCCAGCAGCGCAAGCAGGGTCACCGGGGAGCTGTTTTTT.